The following is a T cell receptor beta chain sequence with its context. The data belong to a study of blood T cell repertoires in COVID-19. Libraries were prepared by immunoSEQ multiplex PCR; TCRdb keeps only in-frame clonotypes and omits some of them. The repertoire holds about 170,000 clones, around 82% seen once, with about 1.2% in the top ten. Trimming removed 2 bases at V and 2 bases at J, with 10 bases between. Germline CDR1 reads SGHTS; CDR2 reads YDEGEE. The CDR3 is 14 amino acids. This clonotype originated in a man aged 55-75 years who had recovered from COVID-19. This chain uses TRBV5-8 with TRBJ2-5, with D possibly being TRBD1 (5 bases). The specimen was peripheral blood. CDR3 residues: CASSLGHLQETQYF. The CDR3 DNA follows: TGTGCCAGCAGCTTAGGACACTTACAAGAGACCCAGTACTTC.